These 32 T cell receptor beta chains came from one sample sequenced in a study of shared clonotypes between healthy human individuals. The data were produced by immunoSEQ multiplex PCR, yet TCRdb's version contains in-frame clones alone and is incomplete. The sample carries a few hundred thousand clones, about 74% recorded once. The sequencing input was PBMCs. All receptors derive from a woman in her 40s in good health. Some clones in this sample may be carry-over from other donors' samples.

The gene calls are TRBV28 and TRBJ2-4; TRBD2 is a possible D gene (5 bases). CDR3 length equals 13 residues. Deletions cut 8 bases from V and 8 bases from J, with 16 bases between. Per germline, CDR1 MDHEN and CDR2 SYDVKM. As DNA, the CDR3 is TGTGCCAGCTTGAGGGAGCCAAACGACATTCAGTACTTC. This codes for CASLREPNDIQYF.

This clone was observed a few times. V gene TRBV5-1 combines with J gene TRBJ2-7; 9 nucleotides agree with TRBD1. The CDR3 runs 16 residues. CDR1 and CDR2 (germline): SGHRS, YFSETQ. The J segment lost 5 bases and the V segment lost 0 bases, leaving 9 bases of the junction unmatched. The CDR3 region is CASSLAMGTGTHEQYF. The CDR3 DNA follows: TGCGCCAGCAGCTTGGCCATGGGGACAGGGACCCACGAGCAGTACTTC.

On this clone itself: With a far larger clone one base away, a read error is the likely cause. Here the CDR3 omits its conserved ending phenylalanine or tryptophan, so a read error is the likely source. This same CDR3 is encoded by further DNA sequences in the sample. The chain joins TRBV9 to TRBJ1-5, with 7 bases aligning to TRBD1. Per germline, CDR1 SGDLS and CDR2 YYNGEE. This CDR3 has 14 amino acids. Trimming at V came to 0 bases and at J to 6 bases, leaving 3 bases not matched to a gene. The DNA of the CDR3 is TGTGCCAGCAGCGTAGGAGGGGGCGGTCAGCCCCAGCATTTG. This gives the protein CASSVGGGGQPQHL.

The gene calls are TRBV27 and TRBJ1-5; maybe TRBD1 (5 bases). The CDR3 contains 15 residues. CDR1 is MNHEY and CDR2 is SMNVEV in the germline V gene (reference sequence). V dropped 7 bases and J dropped 2 bases, with 15 bases sitting between them. In DNA form, the CDR3 reads TGTGCCAGCAAGAGGCAGGGTGTGGGCAATCAGCCCCAGCATTTT. Amino acid sequence: CASKRQGVGNQPQHF.

Worth noting for this clone: One junction end does not reproduce the germline sequence, and a read error may be involved. The DNA of the CDR3 is TGTGCCAGCAGCTTAGGAACCTTGCCGATCTTT. Its translation: CASSLGTLPIF. The chain is built from TRBV7-3 and TRBJ1-1; no clear D. The CDR3 totals 11 residues. Looked up from germline, CDR1 is SGHTA and CDR2 is FQGTGA.

This sequence joins TRBV4-1 and TRBJ1-5, with 9 bases that match TRBD1. The CDR3 covers 15 residues. With 4 bases clipped from V and 2 bases from J, the junction kept 3 bases outside the gene matches. Germline V lookup: CDR1 MGHRA, CDR2 YSYEKL. CDR3 amino acids: CASSRQGDGNQPQHF. Here the CDR3 DNA reads TGCGCCAGCAGCCGACAGGGGGACGGCAATCAGCCCCAGCATTTT.

The rearrangement uses TRBV6-1 and TRBJ2-7, with 7 bases aligning to TRBD2. V lost 2 bases and J lost 0; bases outside the gene matches: 1. Germline CDR1 reads MNHNS; CDR2 reads SASEGT. The CDR3 extends over 14 amino acids. CDR3 sequence reads: CASSERTSSYEQYF. CDR3 bases: TGTGCCAGCAGTGAAAGGACTAGCTCCTACGAGCAGTACTTC.

This clone was recorded at least ten times. The same CDR3 can be traced to other DNA sequences in this sample. This sequence joins TRBV6-1 and TRBJ2-7, with 8 bases fitting TRBD1. The V gene's germline CDR1 is MNHNS and CDR2 SASEGT. Trimming removed 2 bases from V and 2 bases from J; junction bases left unmatched: 5. The CDR3 sequence is 15 residues long. In nucleotides, the CDR3 is TGTGCCAGCAGTGAACAGACAGGGGAGGCCTACGAGCAGTACTTC. It is translated as CASSEQTGEAYEQYF.

The V and J genes are TRBV5-6 and TRBJ2-5; D ambiguous. The end of the DNA aligns better with TRBJ2-7, so the J call may be wrong. CDR3 length equals 14 residues. CDR1 and CDR2 (germline): SGHDT, YYEEEE. The CDR3 spells CASSLSLVSREQYF. The DNA of the CDR3 is TGTGCCAGCAGCTTGAGTCTGGTGAGTCGCGAGCAGTACTTC.

The genes are TRBV29-1 and TRBJ2-1; D unresolved. CDR1 is SQVTM and CDR2 is ANQGSEA in the germline V gene. The CDR3 loop spans 13 amino acids. The V end lost 5 bases, the J end lost 5 bases, and 13 bases lay between the germline ends. The CDR3 coding sequence is TGCAGCGTTTTCTCCGGGCAAAACAATGAGCAGTTCTTC. This sequence encodes CSVFSGQNNEQFF.

J is TRBJ2-7 and V is TRBV5-1; tentative D call: TRBD2 (5 bases). CDR1 is SGHRS, CDR2 YFSETQ, per germline. With 7 bases removed from V and 2 bases from J, the gap between germline ends came to 16 bases. CDR3 length: 14 residues. This CDR3 is CASQGSLEAYEQYF. The CDR3 DNA is TGCGCCAGCCAAGGGTCCCTGGAGGCCTACGAGCAGTACTTC.

This clone was counted only a few times. The chain couples TRBV7-2 to TRBJ2-1; 8 bases line up with TRBD2. Trimming took 2 bases from V and 8 from J; bases not matched to a gene: 5. Germline CDR1 SGHTA, CDR2 FQGNSA. The CDR3 runs 14 residues. CDR3 DNA sequence: TGTGCCAGCAGCTTAACTAGCGGTGGCTATGAGCAGTTCTTC. Protein product: CASSLTSGGYEQFF.

This clone appeared a few times. The V gene is TRBV30, the J gene TRBJ1-1; D gene uncertain. With 2 bases removed from V and 10 bases from J, the gap between germline ends came to 8 bases. The CDR3 is 10 residues long. Germline V lookup: CDR1 GTSNPN, CDR2 SVGIG (reference sequence). The DNA for the CDR3 is TGTGCCTGGAGTCGGGTGGGAGCTTTCTTT. Translation gives CAWSRVGAFF.

V is TRBV5-1 and J is TRBJ2-7; D remains unclear. V lost 0 bases and J lost 4, with 11 bases in between. The CDR3 has 14 amino acids. CDR1 is SGHRS, CDR2 YFSETQ, per germline. DNA of the CDR3: TGCGCCAGCAGCTTGGATGCTAGGGTTTACGAGCAGTACTTC. Translated: CASSLDARVYEQYF.

This clone appeared a few times. V and J are TRBV12-5 and TRBJ2-3, with D maybe TRBD1 (6 bases). The CDR3 totals 14 residues. Germline V lookup: CDR1 LGHNT, CDR2 FRNRAP. Trimming pared 4 bases from V and 0 bases from J, leaving 8 bases between. CDR3 bases: TGTGCTAGTGGTTCGGACAGAAGCACAGATACGCAGTATTTT. Protein: CASGSDRSTDTQYF.

The chain couples TRBV9 to TRBJ2-3; 8 bases line up with TRBD2. Germline CDR1 reads SGDLS; CDR2 reads YYNGEE. The V gene end was trimmed by 6 bases and the J gene end by 2 bases; junction bases not matched to a gene: 5. This CDR3 has 14 residues. CDR3 sequence: CASNHGRATDTQYF. CDR3 bases: TGTGCCAGCAACCACGGGAGGGCCACAGATACGCAGTATTTT.

J is TRBJ1-5 and V is TRBV15; 7 bases align to TRBD1. With V trimmed by 0 bases and J by 2 bases, 4 bases remained unmatched. This CDR3 contains 16 residues. Germline assignment: CDR1 LNHNV and CDR2 YYDKDF (reference sequence). The CDR3, as DNA: TGTGCCACCAGCAGAGAAGGGGGCGCGGGCAATCAGCCCCAGCATTTT. The encoded protein is CATSREGGAGNQPQHF.

The chain carries TRBV5-6 and TRBJ2-3; no clear D. Trimming took off 2 bases at V and 0 bases at J, with 7 bases between the two ends. CDR3 length: 14 residues. Germline V gives CDR1 SGHDT, CDR2 YYEEEE. The CDR3 nucleotides are TGTGCCAGCAGCTTTTTACGGAGCACAGATACGCAGTATTTT. It is translated as CASSFLRSTDTQYF.

This clone was recorded at least ten times. This chain connects TRBV28 to TRBJ1-4; TRBD1 matches 10 bases. The CDR3 length is 15 residues. Germline lookup yields CDR1 MDHEN and CDR2 SYDVKM. J gave up 5 bases and V 5 bases, and 5 bases lay outside the gene matches. CDR3 nucleotide sequence: TGTGCCAGCAGTAAAGGACAGGGGGGGAATGAAAAACTGTTTTTT. Translating gives CASSKGQGGNEKLFF.

This clone was counted ten times or more. This chain joins TRBV7-2 and TRBJ2-7; D is uncertain. This CDR3 has 11 residues. Germline V gives CDR1 SGHTA, CDR2 FQGNSA. Between the trimmed V and J ends, which lost 2 bases and 4 bases, there was a span of 3 bases. The DNA for the CDR3 is TGTGCCAGCAGCTTATGGTACGAGCAGTACTTC. Amino acids: CASSLWYEQYF. The whole variable domain, filled in from reference TRBV7-2 and TRBJ2-7, reads GAGVSQSPSNKVTEKGKDVELRCDPISGHTALYWYRQSLGQGLEFLIYFQGNSAPDKSGLPSDRFSAERTGGSVSTLTIQRTQQEDSAVYLCASSLWYEQYFGPGTRLTVT.

This clone showed up many times. The chain joins TRBV7-2 to TRBJ2-1; tentatively, D is TRBD1 (6 bases). The V end lost 7 bases, the J end lost 7 bases, and 14 bases lay between the germline ends. CDR1 is SGHTA and CDR2 is FQGNSA in the germline V gene. This CDR3 has 13 amino acids. The CDR3 protein is CASTGVRGNEQFF. The CDR3 region has the DNA TGTGCCAGCACCGGTGTTAGGGGGAATGAGCAGTTCTTC. Supplemented by reference TRBV7-2 and TRBJ2-1, the full variable domain reads GAGVSQSPSNKVTEKGKDVELRCDPISGHTALYWYRQSLGQGLEFLIYFQGNSAPDKSGLPSDRFSAERTGGSVSTLTIQRTQQEDSAVYLCASTGVRGNEQFFGPGTRLTVL.

The V call is TRBV7-9, the J call TRBJ2-3, with 9 bases that match TRBD2. Unmatched junction bases numbered 7, after V lost 4 bases and J lost 5 bases. Germline loops: CDR1 SEHNR, CDR2 FQNEAQ (reference sequence). The CDR3 consists of 15 residues. For the CDR3, the DNA is TGTGCCAGCAGCTCTAGCGGGATGGCCATAGATACGCAGTATTTT. It translates to CASSSSGMAIDTQYF.

This clone was picked up many times. The rearrangement uses TRBV25-1 and TRBJ2-1; D unresolved. This CDR3 is 11 amino acids long. Between the trimmed V and J ends, which lost 4 bases and 10 bases, there was a span of 8 bases. Germline CDR1 is MGHDK and CDR2 is SYGVNS. The CDR3 sequence: CASSVVQEQFF. CDR3 nucleotides: TGTGCCAGCAGTGTAGTTCAGGAGCAGTTCTTC.

This clone showed up just a few times. A much larger clone differs from this one at a single base, so this may be a read error. The sample contains more than one DNA sequence encoding this CDR3. V is TRBV5-1 and J is TRBJ2-7; 12 bases agree with TRBD2. The CDR3 runs to 17 residues. The V gene's germline CDR1 is SGHRS and CDR2 YFSETQ. The CDR3 nucleotides are TGCGCCAGCAGCTTGACTAGCGGGGGGTTCAGCTCCTACGAGCAATACTTC. Amino acids: CASSLTSGGFSSYEQYF.

This chain connects TRBV19 to TRBJ2-7; 7 positions agree with TRBD1. This CDR3 region has 13 residues. The germline gives CDR1 LNHDA, CDR2 SQIVND (reference sequence). The junction had 4 bases not matched to a gene; V was cut back by 5 bases and J by 3 bases. DNA of the CDR3: TGTGCCAGTAGTGACAGGACAGGCTACGAGCAGTACTTC. Residues: CASSDRTGYEQYF.

V and J are TRBV18 and TRBJ1-1; maybe TRBD1 (6 bases). Trimming removed 6 bases from V and 4 bases from J, with 15 bases in between. The CDR3 covers 14 residues. Germline assignment: CDR1 KGHSH and CDR2 LQKENI. CDR3 region: CASSLYADSTEAFF. CDR3 sequence (DNA): TGTGCCAGCTCTTTATATGCGGACAGCACTGAAGCTTTCTTT.

The V call is TRBV28, the J call TRBJ1-3; TRBD1 aligns across 7 bases. The CDR3 contains 17 residues. Germline CDR1 reads MDHEN; CDR2 reads SYDVKM. The V gene end was trimmed by 6 bases and the J gene end by 2 bases; junction bases not matched to a gene: 13. Here the CDR3 DNA reads TGTGCCAGCAGCCTACCGACAGGGCTCGAAGCTGGAAACACCATATATTTT. Translated, it gives CASSLPTGLEAGNTIYF.

V is TRBV5-1 and J is TRBJ2-2; possible D gene TRBD2, 6 bases. CDR1 and CDR2 (germline): SGHRS, YFSETQ. This CDR3 contains 16 residues. Trimming took 0 bases from V and 3 from J, leaving 12 bases between them. CDR3 DNA: TGCGCCAGCAGCTTGGCGGGGCTAGCGTACACCGGGGAGCTGTTTTTT. Protein sequence: CASSLAGLAYTGELFF.

CDR3 in DNA: TGCAGCGTCCAGAGGGGGCCGAGCACAGATACGCAGTATTTT. Its protein is CSVQRGPSTDTQYF. This chain uses TRBV29-1 with TRBJ2-3; 7 bases line up with TRBD1. The germline gives CDR1 SQVTM, CDR2 ANQGSEA. Trimming took 6 bases from V and 0 from J; bases not matched to a gene: 6. The CDR3 totals 14 residues.

As regards this clone: A far larger clone is off by one base, so a read error is likely. This sequence joins TRBV30 and TRBJ2-2; possible D gene TRBD2, 6 bases. Germline CDR1 GTSNPN, CDR2 SVGIG (reference sequence). CDR3 size: 14 residues. CDR3 nucleotide sequence: TGTGCCACGGAGAGTGGGGTGGGAGGCGGGGAGCCGTTTTTT. It encodes CATESGVGGGEPFF.

As concerns this clone: With a far larger clone one base away, a read error is the likely cause. Distinct nucleotide sequences in the sample also encode this CDR3. This chain joins TRBV28 and TRBJ1-1; D gene unclear. The V gene's germline CDR1 is MDHEN and CDR2 SYDVKM. The CDR3 totals 14 residues. The CDR3 protein is CASRPQWENTEAFF. CDR3 DNA sequence: TGTGCCAGCAGACCCCAATGGGAGAACACTGAAGCCTTCTTT.

The chain combines TRBV28 with TRBJ2-3; D uncertain. The ends were cut back, 6 bases at V and 2 bases at J, with 12 bases in the middle. Germline CDR1 MDHEN, CDR2 SYDVKM. CDR3 size: 14 residues. CDR3 sequence reads: CASSINMFTDTQYF. The CDR3 DNA reads as TGTGCCAGCAGCATAAATATGTTCACAGATACGCAGTATTTT.